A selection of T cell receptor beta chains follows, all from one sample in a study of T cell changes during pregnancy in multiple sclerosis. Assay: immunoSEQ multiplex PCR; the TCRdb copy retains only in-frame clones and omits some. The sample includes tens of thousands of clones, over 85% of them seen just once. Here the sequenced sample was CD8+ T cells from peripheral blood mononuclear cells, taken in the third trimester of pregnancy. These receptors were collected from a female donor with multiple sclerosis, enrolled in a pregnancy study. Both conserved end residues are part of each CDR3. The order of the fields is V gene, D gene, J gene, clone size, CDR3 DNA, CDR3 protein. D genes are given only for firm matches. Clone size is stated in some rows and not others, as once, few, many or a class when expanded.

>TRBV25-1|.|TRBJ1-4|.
TGTGCCATCCAAGGGTGGGGGGCTAATGAAAAACTGTTTTTT
CAIQGWGANEKLFF
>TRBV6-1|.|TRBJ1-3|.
TGTGCCAGCAGCGACTTCGGAAACACCATATATTTT
CASSDFGNTIYF
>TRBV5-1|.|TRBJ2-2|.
TGCGCCAGCAGCTTGGGACTGGCGGAGCTGTTTTTT
CASSLGLAELFF
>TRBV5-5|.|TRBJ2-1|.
TGTGCCAGCAGCTTGGGGACTATCACCTCCTACAATGAGCAGTTCTTC
CASSLGTITSYNEQFF
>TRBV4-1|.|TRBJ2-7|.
TGCGCCAGCAGCCAAGAGAGGGCAGACTACGAGCAGTACTTC
CASSQERADYEQYF
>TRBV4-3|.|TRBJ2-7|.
TGCGCCAGCAGCCAAGATCCGTTGGGGGCTGGCGAGCAGTACTTC
CASSQDPLGAGEQYF
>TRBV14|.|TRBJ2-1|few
TGTGCCAGCAGCCAAGATCTTGCGGGTCTGTCAAAGCTCTTC
CASSQDLAGLSKLF
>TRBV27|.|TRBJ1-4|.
TGTGCCAGCAGTTTAACAGGACGATTTATTTCACACACACCTAATGAAAAACTGTTTTTT
CASSLTGRFISHTPNEKLFF
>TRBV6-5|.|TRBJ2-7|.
TGTGCCAGCAGTATGTGGAGAGGCCCCTACGAGCAGTACTTC
CASSMWRGPYEQYF
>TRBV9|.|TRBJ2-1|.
TGTGCCAGCAGCGACACCTACAATGAGCAGTTCTTC
CASSDTYNEQFF
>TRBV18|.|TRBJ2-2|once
TGTGCCAGCTCACAAGCCGGGAAGACCGGGGAGCTGTTTTTT
CASSQAGKTGELFF
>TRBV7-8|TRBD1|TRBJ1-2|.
TGTGCCACCAGGGGGCAGACAAACTATGGCTACACCTTC
CATRGQTNYGYTF
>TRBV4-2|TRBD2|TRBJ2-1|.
TGTGCCGGATCGGCGGGGGATGAGCAGTTCTTC
CAGSAGDEQFF
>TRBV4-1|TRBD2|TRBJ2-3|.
TGCGCCAGCAGCCAAGATCACTCATGGGGGGGTGGGACAGATACGCAGTATTTT
CASSQDHSWGGGTDTQYF
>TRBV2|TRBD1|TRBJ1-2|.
TGTGCCAGCAGAGAGGGGACAGGGGGCCATTTAACCTTC
CASREGTGGHLTF
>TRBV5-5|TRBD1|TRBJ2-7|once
TGTGCCAGCAGCCGCACAGGGGGCATATACGAGCAGTACTTC
CASSRTGGIYEQYF
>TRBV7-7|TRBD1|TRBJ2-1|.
TGTGCCAGCAGCCAGGACAGGGGAGGGAATGAGCAGTTCTTC
CASSQDRGGNEQFF
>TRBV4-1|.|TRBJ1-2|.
TGCGCCAGCAGCCAAGATTGGGGGGAGGACTATGGCTACACCTTC
CASSQDWGEDYGYTF
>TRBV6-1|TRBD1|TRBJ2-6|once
TGTGCCAGCAGTGCGATGGGACAGGGGGCTGGGGCCAACGTCCTGACTTTC
CASSAMGQGAGANVLTF